This T cell receptor (beta chain) appears in the sequencing data of a study of cytotoxic CD8 clonotypes in ibrutinib-treated CLL. The data were produced by immunoSEQ multiplex PCR, yet TCRdb's version contains in-frame clones alone and is incomplete. Of 130,000 or so clones in the sample, 70% to 90% were seen once. The CDR3 has 14 amino acids. The ends were cut back, 3 bases at V and 4 bases at J, with 12 bases in the middle. Germline lookup yields CDR1 SGHRS and CDR2 YFSETQ. This clone was picked up one time. Sequenced here: PBMCs, sampled after 24 months of ibrutinib treatment. This clonotype originated in a human donor with chronic lymphocytic leukemia. This chain connects TRBV5-1 to TRBJ2-3, with D maybe TRBD2 (7 bases). The CDR3 protein is CASSYRGAPDTQYF. The CDR3 DNA reads TGCGCCAGCAGCTATCGGGGGGCCCCAGATACGCAGTATTTT.